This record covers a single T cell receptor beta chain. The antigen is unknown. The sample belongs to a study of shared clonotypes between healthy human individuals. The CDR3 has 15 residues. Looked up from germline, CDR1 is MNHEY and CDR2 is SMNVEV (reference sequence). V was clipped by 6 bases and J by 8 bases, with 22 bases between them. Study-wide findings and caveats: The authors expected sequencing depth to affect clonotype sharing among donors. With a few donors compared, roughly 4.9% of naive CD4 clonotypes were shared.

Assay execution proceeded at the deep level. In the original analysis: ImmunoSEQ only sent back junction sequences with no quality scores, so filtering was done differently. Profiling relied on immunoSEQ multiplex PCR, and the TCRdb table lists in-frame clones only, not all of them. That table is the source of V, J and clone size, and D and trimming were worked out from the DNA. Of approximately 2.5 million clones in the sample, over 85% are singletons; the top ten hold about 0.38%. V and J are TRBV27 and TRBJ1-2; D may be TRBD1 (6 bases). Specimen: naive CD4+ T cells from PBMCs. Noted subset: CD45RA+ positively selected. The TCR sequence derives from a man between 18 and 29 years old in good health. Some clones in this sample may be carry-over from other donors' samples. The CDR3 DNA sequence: TGTGCCAGCAGCTCGGGGAACTATTACAGGGACGGCTACACCTTC. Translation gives CASSSGNYYRDGYTF.